A single sample gave rise to the 6 T cell receptor beta chains below, sequenced in a study of response to subunit inactivated influenza vaccine. TCRdb re-called the RT-PCR reads with MiXCR, one entry per CDR3 protein. The table has about 800,000 distinct CDR3 sequences, less than 25% seen once. This specimen was PBMCs from blood, taken less than 6 days after vaccination. These receptors were obtained from a man between 50 and 59 years old who received an inactivated influenza vaccine.

This clonotype has more than one count but fewer than ten. The chain couples TRBV7-9 to TRBJ2-6; D is uncertain. Trimming cost V 4 bases and J 2 bases, with 9 bases left between them. Germline loops: CDR1 SEHNR, CDR2 FQNEAQ (reference sequence). The CDR3 runs to 15 residues. CDR3: CASSSIRTGANVLTF. The CDR3 region has the DNA TGTGCCAGCAGCTCTATTAGGACTGGGGCCAACGTCCTGACTTTC. The full variable domain, completed using reference TRBV7-9 and TRBJ2-6, is DTGVSQNPRHKITKRGQNVTFRCDPISEHNRLYWYRQTLGQGPEFLTYFQNEAQLEKSRLLSDRFSAERPKGSFSTLEIQRTEQGDSAMYLCASSSIRTGANVLTFGAGSRLTVL.

This clonotype was observed a handful of times. The CDR3 reads CASISLWSEAFF. For the CDR3, the DNA is TGTGCCAGCATTTCATTGTGGAGTGAAGCTTTCTTT. The gene calls are TRBV27 and TRBJ1-1; D call uncertain. The CDR3 has 12 residues. Per the germline V gene, CDR1 is MNHEY and CDR2 is SMNVEV (reference sequence). With 7 bases removed from V and 7 bases from J, the gap between germline ends came to 13 bases.

This clonotype was observed a few times. The chain combines TRBV27 with TRBJ1-5, with TRBD1 identical over 8 bases. CDR3 length equals 14 residues. Germline CDR1 and CDR2: MNHEY and SMNVEV (reference sequence). With 5 bases clipped from V and 3 bases from J, the junction kept 3 bases outside the gene matches. CDR3 amino acids: CASSGQGANQPQHF. DNA for the CDR3: TGTGCCAGCAGTGGGCAGGGGGCCAATCAGCCCCAGCATTTT.

This clonotype showed up just a few times. The genes are TRBV4-3 and TRBJ2-2; D not certain. V was cut by 2 bases and J by 7 bases, with 14 bases left in between. The germline CDR1 and CDR2 sequences are LGHNA and YSLEER. The CDR3 sequence is 15 residues long. The DNA for the CDR3 is TGCGCCAGCAGCCAACAACTCCCCGTCGGCGGGGAGCTGTTTTTT. Translating it yields CASSQQLPVGGELFF.

This clonotype was picked up a small number of times. The chain employs TRBV7-2 and TRBJ1-5; tentatively, D is TRBD1 (6 bases). Germline V gene lookup returns CDR1 SGHTA and CDR2 FQGNSA. This CDR3 region has 15 residues. V gave up 3 bases and J gave up 3 bases, with 12 bases separating them. The DNA for the CDR3 is TGTGCCAGCAGCTTTACGGCAGGGGTCAATCAGCCCCAGCATTTT. Residues: CASSFTAGVNQPQHF.

This clonotype has more than one count but fewer than ten. The rearrangement uses TRBV7-8 and TRBJ1-5; a weak D match, TRBD1 (5 bases). Germline V gene sequence: CDR1 SGHVS, CDR2 FQNEAQ. The CDR3 extends over 14 amino acids. Trimming removed 1 base from V and 7 bases from J, with 11 bases in between. In DNA, the CDR3 is TGTGCCAGCAGCTTAGTAAATGGGGCCCAGCCCCAGCATTTT. Its protein is CASSLVNGAQPQHF. Using reference TRBV7-8 and TRBJ1-5 for the parts outside the CDR3, the full variable domain is GAGVSQSPRYKVAKRGQDVALRCDPISGHVSLFWYQQALGQGPEFLTYFQNEAQLDKSGLPSDRFFAERPEGSVSTLKIQRTQQEDSAVYLCASSLVNGAQPQHFGDGTRLSIL.